The rows below give T cell receptor beta chains drawn from one sample of a study of blood T cell repertoires in COVID-19. Produced via immunoSEQ multiplex PCR; TCRdb's table is partial and in-frame only. The profile covers hundreds of thousands of clones, with 65% to 85% appearing a single time and about 7% taken by the ten largest. Sequenced input: PBMCs or T cells enriched from blood (not recorded which). The receptors come from a woman between 35 and 50 years old with acute COVID-19. Each CDR3 is given with its conserved first and last residue. The order of the fields is J gene, V gene, clone size, D gene, CDR3 DNA, CDR3 protein. A D gene is named only where the DNA matches it firmly. Clone size appears in some rows only: once, few, many, or a class for an expanded clone.

J: TRBJ2-2
V: TRBV7-3
size: few
D: TRBD2
DNA: TGTGCCAGCAGCTCTGGACTAGCGGGAGGAACCGGGGAGCTGTTTTTT
CDR3: CASSSGLAGGTGELFF

J: TRBJ2-2
V: TRBV7-2
size: once
D: .
DNA: TGTGCCAGCAGACTAGGGAACACCGGGGAGCTGTTTTTT
CDR3: CASRLGNTGELFF

J: TRBJ1-4
V: TRBV30
size: .
D: TRBD1
DNA: TGTGCCTGGAATGGACAGGGGAGGGCTGAAAAACTGTTTTTT
CDR3: CAWNGQGRAEKLFF

J: TRBJ2-1
V: TRBV21-1
size: .
D: .
DNA: TGTGCCAGCAGCCCCAAAAGGGAGGACAGGGCCTACAATGAGCAGTTCTTC
CDR3: CASSPKREDRAYNEQFF

J: TRBJ1-5
V: TRBV20-1
size: .
D: TRBD1
DNA: TGCAGTGCTAGTTCCCCGGCTGGGGACAGGGTAAGCAATCAGCCCCAGCATTTT
CDR3: CSASSPAGDRVSNQPQHF

J: TRBJ1-5
V: TRBV19
size: .
D: TRBD1
DNA: TGTGCCAGTAGCACAGGGGCAGGTCAGCCCCAGCATTTT
CDR3: CASSTGAGQPQHF

J: TRBJ1-1
V: TRBV14
size: .
D: TRBD1
DNA: TGTGCCAGCAGCCAAATATTCAACAGGGGGCGATGGGGCACTGAAGCTTTCTTT
CDR3: CASSQIFNRGRWGTEAFF

J: TRBJ2-3
V: TRBV7-3
size: few
D: .
DNA: TGTGCCAGCAGCTTAACGGGGGCCTCTAGCACAGATACGCAGTATTTT
CDR3: CASSLTGASSTDTQYF

J: TRBJ2-2
V: TRBV4-3
size: .
D: .
DNA: TGCGCCAGCAGCCTTAACGCGGGAACCGGGGAGCTGTTTTTT
CDR3: CASSLNAGTGELFF

J: TRBJ1-3
V: TRBV18
size: .
D: TRBD1
DNA: TGTGCCAGCTCTCCGATTTTGGGGACAGGGTCCTCTGGAAACACCATATATTTT
CDR3: CASSPILGTGSSGNTIYF

J: TRBJ1-1
V: TRBV7-3
size: .
D: .
DNA: TGTGCCAGCAGCTCCTTGCCGGGGTTCCCGGGCACTGAAGCTTTCTTT
CDR3: CASSSLPGFPGTEAFF